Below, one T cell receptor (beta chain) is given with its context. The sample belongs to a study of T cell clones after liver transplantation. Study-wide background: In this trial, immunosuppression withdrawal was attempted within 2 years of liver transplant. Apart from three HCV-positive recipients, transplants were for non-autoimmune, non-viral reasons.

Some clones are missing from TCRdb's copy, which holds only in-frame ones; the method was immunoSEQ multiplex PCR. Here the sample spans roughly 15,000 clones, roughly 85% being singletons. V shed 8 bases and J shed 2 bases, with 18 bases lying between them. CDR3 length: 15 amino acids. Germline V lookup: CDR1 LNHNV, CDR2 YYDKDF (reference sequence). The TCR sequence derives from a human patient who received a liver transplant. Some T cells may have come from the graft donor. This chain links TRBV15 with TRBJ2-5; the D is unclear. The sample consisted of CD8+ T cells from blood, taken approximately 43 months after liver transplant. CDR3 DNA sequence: TGTGCCACCGAGAAGGACGGTTACACTCAAGAGACCCAGTACTTC. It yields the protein CATEKDGYTQETQYF.